The entry below describes one TCR beta chain. The table lists this clonotype with a few counts. Which antigen it targets is not known. Base quality data are lacking; no much larger clone is found one base away. There are 12 amino acids in the CDR3, from cysteine to phenylalanine inclusive. CDR3 DNA only is kept here, 36 bases in frame from base 1. A distance of 5 bases separates the germline ends of V and J, which lose 0 bases and 6 bases respectively. For CDR1 and CDR2, the germline V gene lists MGHRA and YSYEKL. The library was built by means of RT-PCR. The instrument given in TCRdb is NextSeq 550. Using fastp at Q25 and MiXCR, TCRdb reprocessed the public reads and kept productive beta chains. Here each entry gathers all rows of one CDR3 protein and keeps the most common genes and DNA. This sample gives hundreds of thousands of distinct CDR3 sequences in total; 16% of them show up just once. The ten largest clones add up to just over 7% of the sample.

This entry belongs to a study of patients and donors after allogeneic stem cell transplantation (dated by TCRdb to about 2020). Sequenced input: blood, either unsorted or a sorted T cell fraction (not recorded which). The rearranged chain carries TRBV4-1 and TRBJ2-5; a confident D gene designation cannot be given. The sequence was collected from a human donor who was either an allogeneic HSCT recipient or a stem cell or donor lymphocyte infusion donor (not recorded which). It is not recorded whose cells these are; they may come from a transplant donor. The CDR3 corresponds to CASSQESKTQYF. The nucleotides are TGCGCCAGCAGCCAAGAAAGTAAGACCCAGTACTTC.